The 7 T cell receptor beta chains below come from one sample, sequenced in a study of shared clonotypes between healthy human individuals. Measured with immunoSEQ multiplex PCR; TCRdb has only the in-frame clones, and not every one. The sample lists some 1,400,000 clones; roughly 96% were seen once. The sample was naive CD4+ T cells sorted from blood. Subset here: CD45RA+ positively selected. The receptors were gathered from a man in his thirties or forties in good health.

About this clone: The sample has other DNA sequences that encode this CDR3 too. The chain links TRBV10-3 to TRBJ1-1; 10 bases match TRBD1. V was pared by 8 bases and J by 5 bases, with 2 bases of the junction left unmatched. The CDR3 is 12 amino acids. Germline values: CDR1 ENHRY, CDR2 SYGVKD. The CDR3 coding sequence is TGTGCCATCCGGACAGGGGGAACTGAAGCTTTCTTT. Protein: CAIRTGGTEAFF.

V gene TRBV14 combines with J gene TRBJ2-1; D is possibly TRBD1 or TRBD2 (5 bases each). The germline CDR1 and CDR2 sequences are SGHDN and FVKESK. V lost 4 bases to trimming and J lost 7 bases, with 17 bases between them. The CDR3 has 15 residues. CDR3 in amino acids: CASSLPGDGGNEQFF. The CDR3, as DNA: TGTGCCAGCAGCCTCCCCGGCGATGGGGGTAATGAGCAGTTCTTC.

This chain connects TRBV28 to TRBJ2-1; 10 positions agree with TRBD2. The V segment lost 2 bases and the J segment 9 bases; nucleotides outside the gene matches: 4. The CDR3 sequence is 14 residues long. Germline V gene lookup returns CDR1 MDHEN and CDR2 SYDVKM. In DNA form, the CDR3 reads TGTGCCAGCAGTTTACTAGCGGGAGCTAGTGAGCAGTTCTTC. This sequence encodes CASSLLAGASEQFF.

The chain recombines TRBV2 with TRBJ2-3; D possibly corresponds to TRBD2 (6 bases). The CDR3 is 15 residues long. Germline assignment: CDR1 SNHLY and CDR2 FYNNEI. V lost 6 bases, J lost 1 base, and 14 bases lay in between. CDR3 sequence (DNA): TGTGCCAGCAGCGAACGGGGGATAGGCACAGATACGCAGTATTTT. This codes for CASSERGIGTDTQYF.

CDR3 protein: CASSLKSGTTEQYF. The CDR3 DNA sequence: TGTGCCAGCAGCTTAAAAAGTGGGACTACCGAGCAGTACTTC. The chain is built from TRBV11-1 and TRBJ2-7; 7 bases align to TRBD2. The CDR3 is 14 residues long. With V trimmed by 2 bases and J by 6 bases, 7 bases remained unmatched. CDR1 and CDR2 from the germline V gene are SGHAT and FQDESV (reference sequence).

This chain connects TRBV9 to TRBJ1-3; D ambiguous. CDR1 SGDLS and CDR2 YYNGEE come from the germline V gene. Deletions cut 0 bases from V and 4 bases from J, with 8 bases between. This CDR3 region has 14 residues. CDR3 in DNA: TGTGCCAGCAGCGTAGATTCGGGAGGAAACACCATATATTTT. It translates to CASSVDSGGNTIYF.

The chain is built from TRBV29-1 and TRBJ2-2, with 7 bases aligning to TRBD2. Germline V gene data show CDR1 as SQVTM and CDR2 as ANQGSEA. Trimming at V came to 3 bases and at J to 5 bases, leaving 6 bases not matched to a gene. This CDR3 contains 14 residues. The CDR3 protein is CSVDSSGVTGELFF. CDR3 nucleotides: TGCAGCGTTGATTCCAGCGGGGTAACCGGGGAGCTGTTTTTT.